Below, 11 T cell receptor beta chains from the same sample are listed, as sequenced in a study of coeliac disease. Profiling relied on immunoSEQ multiplex PCR, and the TCRdb table lists in-frame clones only, not all of them. The table has 3,000 to 4,000 clones, around 68% seen once; the top ten hold around 20%. The sequenced sample was lymphocytes from the gut lamina propria. These receptors were obtained from an elderly man without celiac disease.

This clone is large in the sample. The chain carries TRBV4-2 and TRBJ2-7, with D tentatively TRBD2 (6 bases). Germline V gene data show CDR1 as LGHNA and CDR2 as YNFKEQ. V lost 0 bases to trimming and J lost 5 bases, with 17 bases between them. The CDR3 contains 16 residues. The CDR3 region has the DNA TGTGCCAGCAGCCAAGATCACCTCGGGAGTTCAAACGAGCAGTACTTC. This codes for CASSQDHLGSSNEQYF.

This chain joins TRBV14 and TRBJ2-4; TRBD2 is a possible D gene (6 bases). Germline V gene sequence: CDR1 SGHDN, CDR2 FVKESK. Trimming pared 1 base from V and 7 bases from J, leaving 11 bases between. The CDR3 consists of 14 residues. The CDR3 DNA sequence: TGTGCCAGCAGCCAAGCGACTAGTGTGAACATTCAGTACTTC. As protein: CASSQATSVNIQYF.

This chain uses TRBV29-1 with TRBJ1-3; 11 bases match TRBD1. Germline CDR1 is SQVTM and CDR2 is ANQGSEA. There are 13 residues in the CDR3. With 6 bases clipped from V and 5 bases from J, the junction kept 3 bases outside the gene matches. The CDR3 DNA is TGCAGCGTAAGGACAGGGGGCAGAAACACCATATATTTT. As protein: CSVRTGGRNTIYF.

The table lists this clone with a count of one. The chain links TRBV5-4 to TRBJ1-4, with TRBD1 as a possible D gene (5 bases). The V end was cut by 6 bases, the J end by 8 bases, with 17 bases between. The CDR3 totals 14 residues. Germline CDR1 is SGHNT and CDR2 is YYREEE (reference sequence). CDR3 residues: CASTSGGGREKLFF. The CDR3 DNA follows: TGTGCCAGCACTTCTGGGGGGGGACGGGAAAAACTGTTTTTT.

The gene calls are TRBV2 and TRBJ2-2; the D gene is possibly TRBD1 (5 bases). The germline V gene has CDR1 SNHLY and CDR2 FYNNEI. Trimming removed 7 bases at V and 7 bases at J, with 19 bases between. There are 15 residues in the CDR3. CDR3 in DNA: TGTGCCAGCATTATGTCAGGGTTAGGTGACGGGGAGCTGTTTTTT. Amino acid sequence: CASIMSGLGDGELFF.

V is TRBV7-9 and J is TRBJ1-2; possible D gene TRBD1, 6 bases. The germline gives CDR1 SEHNR, CDR2 FQNEAQ (reference sequence). This CDR3 is 14 amino acids long. The germline V and J ends were trimmed by 0 bases and 8 bases, with 13 bases remaining between them. For the CDR3, the DNA is TGTGCCAGCAGCTTAGCGGCCAGGGGACACGGCTACACCTTC. Encoded protein: CASSLAARGHGYTF.

The J gene is TRBJ2-3, the V gene TRBV6-1; 11 bases line up with TRBD1. Trimming took 2 bases from V and 14 from J; bases not matched to a gene: 12. The CDR3 has 15 residues. CDR1 and CDR2 (germline): MNHNS, SASEGT. The CDR3 sequence: CASSESDRGRPIGYF. CDR3 nucleotide sequence: TGTGCCAGCAGTGAATCGGACAGGGGGCGGCCTATTGGGTATTTT.

The chain has TRBV19 and TRBJ1-4, with D maybe TRBD1 (5 bases). V was cut by 7 bases and J by 5 bases, with 11 bases left in between. Germline-derived CDR1 and CDR2 are LNHDA and SQIVND (reference sequence). The CDR3 totals 13 residues. The CDR3: CASIQGNNEKLFF. The CDR3 DNA is TGTGCCAGTATCCAGGGTAACAATGAAAAACTGTTTTTT.

The J gene is TRBJ2-1, the V gene TRBV10-1; the match to TRBD1 covers 9 bases. Germline values: CDR1 WNHNN, CDR2 SYGVQD (reference sequence). V shed 4 bases and J 7 bases; nucleotides not matched to a gene: 5. CDR3 length: 14 amino acids. The CDR3 coding sequence is TGCGCCAGCAGTGGGGGGACAGGGTCTAATGAGCAGTTCTTC. Its protein product is CASSGGTGSNEQFF.

This clone is medium-sized. The chain joins TRBV7-2 to TRBJ2-1, with 10 bases aligning to TRBD2. This CDR3 region has 13 residues. Trimming cost V 6 bases and J 9 bases; bases outside gene matches: 5. Germline V gene sequence: CDR1 SGHTA, CDR2 FQGNSA. The CDR3 sequence: CASRPLAGGEQFF. CDR3 sequence (DNA): TGTGCCAGCAGGCCATTAGCGGGAGGTGAGCAGTTCTTC. The full variable domain, rest sourced from reference TRBV7-2 and TRBJ2-1, is GAGVSQSPSNKVTEKGKDVELRCDPISGHTALYWYRQSLGQGLEFLIYFQGNSAPDKSGLPSDRFSAERTGGSVSTLTIQRTQQEDSAVYLCASRPLAGGEQFFGPGTRLTVL.

This clone was seen only a few times. V gene TRBV11-2 combines with J gene TRBJ1-1; a possible D gene is TRBD1 (6 bases). V was cut by 1 base and J by 4 bases, with 13 bases left in between. The CDR3 is 15 amino acids. CDR1 SGHAT and CDR2 FQNNGV come from the germline V gene. CDR3 DNA: TGTGCCAGCAGCTTAGGAGGGGGTGCATTCACTGAAGCTTTCTTT. Protein sequence: CASSLGGGAFTEAFF.